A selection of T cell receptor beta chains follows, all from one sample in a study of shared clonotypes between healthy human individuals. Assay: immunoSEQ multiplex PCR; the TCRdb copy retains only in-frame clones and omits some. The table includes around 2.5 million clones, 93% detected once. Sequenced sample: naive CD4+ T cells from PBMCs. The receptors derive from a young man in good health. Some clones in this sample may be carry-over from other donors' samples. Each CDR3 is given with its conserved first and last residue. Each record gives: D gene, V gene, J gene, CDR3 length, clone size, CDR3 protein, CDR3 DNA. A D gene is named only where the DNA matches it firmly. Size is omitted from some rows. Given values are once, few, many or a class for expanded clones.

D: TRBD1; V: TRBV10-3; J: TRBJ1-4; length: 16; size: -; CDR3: CAISESSGGLAEKLFF; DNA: TGTGCCATCAGTGAGTCATCAGGGGGCTTAGCGGAAAAACTGTTTTTT
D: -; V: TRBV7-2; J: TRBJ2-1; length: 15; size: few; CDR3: CASSLVITTNNEQFF; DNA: TGTGCCAGCAGCTTAGTAATCACTACAAACAATGAGCAGTTCTTC
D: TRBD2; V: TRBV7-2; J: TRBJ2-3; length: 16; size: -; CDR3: CASSPGLAGSTDTQYF; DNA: TGTGCCAGCAGCCCAGGACTAGCGGGAAGCACAGATACGCAGTATTTT
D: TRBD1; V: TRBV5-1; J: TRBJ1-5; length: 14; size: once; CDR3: CASSSTGGGQPQHF; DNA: TGCGCCAGCAGCTCGACAGGGGGTGGTCAGCCCCAGCATTTT
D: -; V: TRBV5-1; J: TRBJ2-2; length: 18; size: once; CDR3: CASSLTQPHGVNTGELFF; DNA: TGCGCCAGCAGCTTAACGCAGCCCCACGGGGTTAACACCGGGGAGCTGTTTTTT
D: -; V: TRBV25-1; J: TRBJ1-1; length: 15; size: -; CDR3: CASSGGGRGNTEAFF; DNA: TGTGCCAGCAGTGGCGGGGGCCGTGGGAACACTGAAGCTTTCTTT
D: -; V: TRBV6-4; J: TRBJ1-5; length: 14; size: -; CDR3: CARAPGSYNQPQHF; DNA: TGTGCCCGTGCCCCGGGCAGCTACAATCAGCCCCAGCATTTT
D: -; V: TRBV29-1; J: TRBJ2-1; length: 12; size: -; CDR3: CSVTRAPFEQFF; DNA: TGCAGCGTGACTAGAGCCCCTTTTGAGCAGTTCTTC
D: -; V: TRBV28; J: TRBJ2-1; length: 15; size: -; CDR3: CASSLSGTIGNEQFF; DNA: TGTGCCAGCAGTTTATCGGGGACAATAGGCAATGAGCAGTTCTTC
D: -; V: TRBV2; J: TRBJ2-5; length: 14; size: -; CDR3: CASSVLGDQETQYF; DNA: TGTGCCAGCAGTGTATTGGGAGACCAAGAGACCCAGTACTTC
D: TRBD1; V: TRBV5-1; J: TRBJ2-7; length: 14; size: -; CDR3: CASSWTGYSYEQYF; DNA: TGCGCCAGCAGCTGGACAGGGTACTCCTACGAGCAGTACTTC
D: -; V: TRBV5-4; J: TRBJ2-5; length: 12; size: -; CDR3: CASSRTQETQYF; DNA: TGTGCCAGCAGCCGGACTCAAGAGACCCAGTACTTC
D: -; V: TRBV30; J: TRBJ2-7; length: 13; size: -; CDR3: CAWSELAPGPQYF; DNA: TGTGCCTGGAGTGAGTTGGCCCCAGGTCCGCAGTACTTC
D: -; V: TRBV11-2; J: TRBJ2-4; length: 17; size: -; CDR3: CASSPRDQGLAKNIQYF; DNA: TGTGCCAGCAGCCCGAGGGACCAAGGACTAGCCAAAAACATTCAGTACTTC
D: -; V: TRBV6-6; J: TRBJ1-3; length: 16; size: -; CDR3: CASSYGGRFSGNTIYF; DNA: TGTGCCAGCAGTTACGGGGGACGGTTCTCTGGAAACACCATATATTTT
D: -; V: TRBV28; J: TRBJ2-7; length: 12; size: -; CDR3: CASSLISYEQYF; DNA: TGTGCCAGCAGTCTAATTTCTTACGAGCAGTACTTC
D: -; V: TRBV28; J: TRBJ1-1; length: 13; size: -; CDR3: CATGRTGAQQAFF; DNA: TGTGCCACTGGAAGAACCGGGGCGCAACAAGCTTTCTTT
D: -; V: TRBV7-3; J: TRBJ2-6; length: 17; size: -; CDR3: CASSLVPSRSGANVLTF; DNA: TGTGCCAGCAGCTTAGTCCCTAGTAGGTCTGGGGCCAACGTCCTGACTTTC
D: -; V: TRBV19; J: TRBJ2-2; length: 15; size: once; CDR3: CASSTPGGSAGELFF; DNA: TGTGCCAGTAGTACCCCCGGTGGGTCGGCCGGGGAGCTGTTTTTT
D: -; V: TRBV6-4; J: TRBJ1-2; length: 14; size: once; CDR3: CASSLPLANYGYTF; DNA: TGTGCCAGCAGCCTACCACTAGCTAACTATGGCTACACCTTC
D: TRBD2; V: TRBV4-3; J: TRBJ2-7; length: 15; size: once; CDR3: CASSQVSGPAYEQYF; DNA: TGCGCCAGCAGCCAAGTTAGCGGGCCAGCCTACGAGCAGTACTTC
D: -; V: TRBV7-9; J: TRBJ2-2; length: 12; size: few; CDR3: CASSLSYGELFF; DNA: TGTGCCAGCAGCTTAAGTTACGGGGAGCTGTTTTTT
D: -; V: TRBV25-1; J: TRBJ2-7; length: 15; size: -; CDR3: CASSEPGQFGYEQYF; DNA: TGTGCCAGCAGTGAACCTGGACAGTTTGGCTACGAGCAGTACTTC
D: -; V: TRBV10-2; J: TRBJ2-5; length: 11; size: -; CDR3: CASRSQETQYF; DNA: TGCGCCAGCAGATCTCAAGAGACCCAGTACTTC
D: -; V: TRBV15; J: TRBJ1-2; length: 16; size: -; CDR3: CATSRDPTEANYGYTF; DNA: TGTGCCACCAGCAGAGACCCGACAGAAGCTAACTATGGCTACACCTTC
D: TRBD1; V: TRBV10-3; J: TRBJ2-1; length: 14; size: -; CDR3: CAIRGQGRDNEQFF; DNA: TGTGCCATCAGGGGACAGGGAAGGGACAATGAGCAGTTCTTC
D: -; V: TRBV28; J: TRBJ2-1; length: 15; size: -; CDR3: CASSLGGSSYNEQFF; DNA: TGTGCCAGCAGTTTGGGCGGTAGCTCCTACAATGAGCAGTTCTTC
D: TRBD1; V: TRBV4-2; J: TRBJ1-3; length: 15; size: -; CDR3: CASSPRGHSGNTIYF; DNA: TGTGCCAGCAGCCCCAGGGGGCACTCTGGAAACACCATATATTTT
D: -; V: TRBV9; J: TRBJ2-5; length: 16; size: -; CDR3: CASSALAHWGPETQYF; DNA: TGTGCCAGCAGCGCCCTAGCGCATTGGGGGCCAGAGACCCAGTACTTC
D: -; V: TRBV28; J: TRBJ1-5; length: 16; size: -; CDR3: CASSLVGDYSNQPQHF; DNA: TGTGCCAGCAGTTTGGTCGGGGATTATAGCAATCAGCCCCAGCATTTT
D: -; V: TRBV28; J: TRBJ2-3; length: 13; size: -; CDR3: CASRPYITDTQYF; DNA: TGTGCCAGCAGACCTTACATTACAGATACGCAGTATTTT
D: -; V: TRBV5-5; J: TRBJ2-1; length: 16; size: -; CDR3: CASSLVWGTAYNEQFF; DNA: TGTGCCAGCAGCTTGGTGTGGGGAACGGCCTACAATGAGCAGTTCTTC
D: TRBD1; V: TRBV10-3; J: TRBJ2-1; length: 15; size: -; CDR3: CAISEQDTGDNEQFF; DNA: TGTGCCATCAGTGAGCAGGATACAGGGGACAATGAGCAGTTCTTC